This T cell receptor (beta chain) came from a study of post-analysis software for immune sequencing data. General study findings and limits: Higher frequency in patients than in controls was seen for several TRBV segments, with TRBV5-6, TRBV5-1 and TRBV20-1 among them. Versus controls, multiple sclerosis patients showed significantly lower diversity (normalized Chao1).

The length of the CDR3 is 17 residues. CDR1 is KGHSH and CDR2 is LQKENI in the germline V gene. J was trimmed by 5 bases and V by 2 bases; bases with no gene match: 9. This clonotype was seen a few times. The antigen remains undetermined. Researchers reported that TCR beta cDNA libraries carried unique molecular identifiers. It was from roughly 1 to 10 million T cells that some 500,000 cDNA molecules came. Via MiXCR, TCRdb re-called the PCR reads, giving one row per CDR3 protein. The sample has fewer than 850,000 distinct CDR3 sequences; roughly 27% are singletons. This receptor was taken from a girl aged 10-17 years with multiple sclerosis. The rearrangement joins TRBV18 to TRBJ2-1; 10 nucleotides align to TRBD2. The sample comprised blood. The CDR3 DNA reads as TGTGCCAGCTCACCAAGGGGGTCTAGCGGGAGAGACAATGAGCAGTTCTTC. This codes for CASSPRGSSGRDNEQFF.